In its sample, the clone carrying this TCR beta chain was seen once. Its antigen remains unknown. CDR3 length: 15 residues. Germline-derived CDR1 and CDR2 are KGHSH and LQKENI. V gave up 0 bases and J gave up 4 bases; unmatched junction bases: 6. Both 60 Vbeta primers and 13 Jbeta primers went into the PCR. Sequencing used immunoSEQ multiplex PCR; TCRdb keeps in-frame clones, though not all of them. The sample holds around 230,000 clones, roughly 78% seen once. This entry belongs to a study of cytomegalovirus exposure and HLA in healthy donors. As for the study in general: Early released data had about 85 million unique TCRs, all coming from HLA-typed donors.

General study results and limits: Testing in vitro showed a few CMV-associated chains specific for CMV antigens. Later on, analysis showed that most CMV-associated TCR beta chains appeared to be HLA-restricted.

V is TRBV18 and J is TRBJ2-7, with 7 bases identical to TRBD2. This receptor was obtained from a boy between 10 and 17 years old in good health and CMV-seronegative. Material for sequencing was PBMCs. The CDR3 is CASSPPLGGSYEQYF. CDR3 in DNA: TGTGCCAGCTCACCACCGTTGGGCGGGAGTTACGAGCAGTACTTC. Complete variable domain (other parts from reference TRBV18 and TRBJ2-7): NAGVMQNPRHLVRRRGQEARLRCSPMKGHSHVYWYRQLPEEGLKFMVYLQKENIIDESGMPKERFSAEFPKEGPSILRIQQVVRGDSAAYFCASSPPLGGSYEQYFGPGTRLTVT.